These 31 T cell receptor beta chains came from one sample sequenced in a study of shared clonotypes between healthy human individuals. The method was immunoSEQ multiplex PCR; TCRdb's version includes in-frame clones alone and lacks a portion of them. The data hold more than 1 million clones, with about 84% observed a single time. Sequenced input: memory CD4+ T cells from PBMCs. Subset defined: CD45RA-negative fraction. Source of these receptors: a man between 18 and 35 years old in good health. Some clones in this sample may be carry-over from other donors' samples.

J is TRBJ2-7 and V is TRBV6-1, with 7 bases matching TRBD2. Germline values: CDR1 MNHNS, CDR2 SASEGT. V was pared by 5 bases and J by 11 bases, with 9 bases of the junction left unmatched. The CDR3 length is 12 residues. This CDR3 is CASSSRTRAKYF. DNA of the CDR3: TGTGCCAGCAGTTCTCGGACTAGGGCAAAGTACTTC.

This chain joins TRBV5-1 and TRBJ2-2; D is unresolved. Trimming stripped 4 bases from V and 3 bases from J, with 10 bases between. This CDR3 is built from 14 residues. Germline V CDR1 and CDR2: SGHRS, YFSETQ. CDR3 sequence: CASSGGSYTGELFF. In nucleotides, the CDR3 is TGCGCCAGCAGCGGCGGAAGTTACACCGGGGAGCTGTTTTTT.

The V gene is TRBV5-1, the J gene TRBJ1-1, with a tentative D call TRBD1 (5 bases). Germline V CDR1 and CDR2: SGHRS, YFSETQ. The CDR3 consists of 12 residues. Trimming removed 0 bases at V and 8 bases at J, with 8 bases between. The DNA of the CDR3 is TGCGCCAGCAGCTTGGGGGACGGAGAAGCTTTCTTT. Amino acids: CASSLGDGEAFF.

This chain links TRBV15 with TRBJ1-2; possibly TRBD1 for D (5 bases). This CDR3 has 16 residues. With 0 bases removed from V and 5 bases from J, the gap between germline ends came to 16 bases. The germline V gene has CDR1 LNHNV and CDR2 YYDKDF (reference sequence). CDR3: CATSRDRSRVRYGYTF. CDR3 DNA sequence: TGTGCCACCAGCAGAGATAGGTCCAGGGTACGATATGGCTACACCTTC. The full variable domain, completed using reference TRBV15 and TRBJ1-2, is DAMVIQNPRYQVTQFGKPVTLSCSQTLNHNVMYWYQQKSSQAPKLLFHYYDKDFNNEADTPDNFQSRRPNTSFCFLDIRSPGLGDTAMYLCATSRDRSRVRYGYTFGSGTRLTVV.

The chain carries TRBV2 and TRBJ1-2; TRBD1 aligns across 7 bases. Germline values: CDR1 SNHLY, CDR2 FYNNEI. J gave up 0 bases and V 4 bases, and 5 bases lay outside the gene matches. The CDR3 consists of 15 residues. DNA for the CDR3: TGTGCCAGCAGTGTTTCGGGACAGACTAACTATGGCTACACCTTC. Its protein is CASSVSGQTNYGYTF. Using reference TRBV2 and TRBJ1-2 for the parts outside the CDR3, the full variable domain is EPEVTQTPSHQVTQMGQEVILRCVPISNHLYFYWYRQILGQKVEFLVSFYNNEISEKSEIFDDQFSVERPDGSNFTLKIRSTKLEDSAMYFCASSVSGQTNYGYTFGSGTRLTVV.

The chain combines TRBV2 with TRBJ2-1, with D unclear. Deletions cut 2 bases from V and 11 bases from J, with 7 bases between. This CDR3 region has 11 residues. Germline V gene lookup returns CDR1 SNHLY and CDR2 FYNNEI. DNA for the CDR3: TGTGCCAGCAGTGAAAGGTCCCAGCAGTTCTTC. Its protein is CASSERSQQFF.

CDR3 amino acids: CASSQGTGGGRGYGYTF. The CDR3 region has the DNA TGTGCCAGCAGTCAAGGGACAGGGGGTGGCAGAGGCTATGGCTACACCTTC. The chain couples TRBV25-1 to TRBJ1-2; 11 bases fit TRBD1. Germline-derived CDR1 and CDR2 are MGHDK and SYGVNS. The V segment lost 5 bases and the J segment 4 bases; nucleotides outside the gene matches: 12. The CDR3 length is 17 residues.

A note on this clone: A read error may produce the germline difference seen at one junction end. This chain connects TRBV6-1 to TRBJ2-5; D possibly corresponds to TRBD1 (7 bases). In germline, CDR1 is MNHNS, CDR2 SASEGT. The length of the CDR3 is 15 residues. CDR3 amino acids: CASREGGTAQETQYF. CDR3 nucleotide sequence: TGTGCCAGCAGAGAAGGGGGGACAGCACAAGAGACCCAGTACTTC.

V gene TRBV6-5 combines with J gene TRBJ1-1; no clear D gene. V gave up 6 bases and J gave up 4 bases, with 15 bases separating them. This CDR3 is 14 amino acids long. Germline values: CDR1 MNHEY, CDR2 SVGAGI. The CDR3 region has the DNA TGTGCCAGCAGCTTAAGGCATGTAGGCACTGAAGCTTTCTTT. This codes for CASSLRHVGTEAFF.

This clone was picked up a small number of times. The rearrangement joins TRBV13 to TRBJ2-2; D gene uncertain. The CDR3 runs 14 residues. Germline V gene data show CDR1 as PRHDT and CDR2 as FYEKMQ (reference sequence). The V end lost 1 base, the J end lost 4 bases, and 7 bases lay between the germline ends. Written as DNA, the CDR3 is TGTGCCAGCAGCTTAGTAACCGTCACCGGGGAGCTGTTTTTT. Protein sequence: CASSLVTVTGELFF.

As to this clone: Other DNA sequences in this specimen translate into the identical CDR3. The rearrangement joins TRBV19 to TRBJ1-5; TRBD1 matches at 7 bases. CDR1 and CDR2 from the germline V gene are LNHDA and SQIVND (reference sequence). After removal of 1 base from V and 3 bases from J, the junction contained 3 bases not matched to a gene. The CDR3 runs to 15 residues. The DNA for the CDR3 is TGTGCCAGTAGTATAGCGGGACAGCTCAATCAGCCCCAGCATTTT. It translates to CASSIAGQLNQPQHF.

The rearrangement links TRBV4-2 to TRBJ2-3; D not resolved. V was cut by 0 bases and J by 4 bases, with 11 bases left in between. The CDR3 is 15 amino acids. CDR1 is LGHNA and CDR2 is YNFKEQ in the germline V gene. As DNA, the CDR3 is TGTGCCAGCAGCCAAGATCCTAGGGTCGCAGATACGCAGTATTTT. This encodes CASSQDPRVADTQYF.

Worth noting for this clone: This same CDR3 is encoded by further DNA sequences in the sample. The chain is built from TRBV5-1 and TRBJ2-5; D could derive from TRBD1 or TRBD2 (5 bases each). Trimming stripped 1 base from V and 2 bases from J, with 12 bases between. The CDR3 spans 15 residues. The germline gives CDR1 SGHRS, CDR2 YFSETQ. CDR3 in amino acids: CASSLSGTLQETQYF. The DNA of the CDR3 is TGCGCCAGCAGCTTGAGTGGGACCTTACAAGAGACCCAGTACTTC.

The chain uses TRBV27 and TRBJ1-5; tentative D call: TRBD1 (6 bases). The germline V and J ends were trimmed by 1 base and 5 bases, with 9 bases remaining between them. The germline gives CDR1 MNHEY, CDR2 SMNVEV (reference sequence). The CDR3 sequence is 14 residues long. The CDR3 region is CASSLFYRDQPQHF. CDR3 sequence (DNA): TGTGCCAGCAGTTTATTCTACAGGGATCAGCCCCAGCATTTT.

This CDR3 is CASRSNLLAGAWETQYF. As DNA, the CDR3 is TGTGCCAGCAGATCCAATCTCCTAGCGGGAGCATGGGAGACCCAGTACTTC. This chain uses TRBV5-8 with TRBJ2-5; 10 nucleotides match TRBD2. Germline values: CDR1 SGHTS, CDR2 YDEGEE. The CDR3 runs 17 residues. V gave up 5 bases and J gave up 5 bases; unmatched junction bases: 15. Variable domain in full (rest from reference TRBV5-8 and TRBJ2-5): EAGVTQSPTHLIKTRGQQATLRCSPISGHTSVYWYQQALGLGLQFLLWYDEGEERNRGNFPPRFSGRQFPNYSSELNVNALELEDSALYLCASRSNLLAGAWETQYFGPGTRLLVL.

The V gene is TRBV29-1, the J gene TRBJ1-1; D perhaps matches TRBD1 (5 bases). Germline CDR1 is SQVTM and CDR2 is ANQGSEA. V was pared by 7 bases and J by 3 bases, with 15 bases between. The CDR3 totals 13 residues. CDR3 DNA sequence: TGCAGCGGTCGGGGGGACGGGGACACTGAAGCTTTCTTT. It translates to CSGRGDGDTEAFF.

V gene TRBV11-2 combines with J gene TRBJ2-6; tentative D call: TRBD2 (7 bases). This CDR3 has 16 residues. Deletions cut 6 bases from V and 0 bases from J, with 12 bases between. The germline gives CDR1 SGHAT, CDR2 FQNNGV. CDR3 DNA: TGTGCCAGCAGGGGGGCGGGAGCCTCTGGGGCCAACGTCCTGACTTTC. It codes for CASRGAGASGANVLTF.

The chain's CDR3 is CASSPIGYPEQFF. CDR3 in DNA: TGTGCCAGCAGCCCGATTGGTTACCCTGAGCAGTTCTTC. This chain joins TRBV11-2 and TRBJ2-1, with unresolved D. Trimming removed 5 bases from V and 9 bases from J, with 14 bases in between. Germline assignment: CDR1 SGHAT and CDR2 FQNNGV. This CDR3 comprises 13 residues.

The CDR3 DNA is TGTGCCAGCAGTGGGGACCAGGCCTACGAGCAGTACTTC. This gives the protein CASSGDQAYEQYF. This chain uses TRBV28 with TRBJ2-7; D tentatively reads TRBD1 or TRBD2 (5 bases each). V lost 5 bases and J 2 bases, leaving 10 bases between the germline ends. This CDR3 spans 13 amino acids. Germline-derived CDR1 and CDR2 are MDHEN and SYDVKM.

This rearrangement joins TRBV29-1 to TRBJ2-1, with 9 bases lining up with TRBD2. CDR1 and CDR2 (germline): SQVTM, ANQGSEA. The length of the CDR3 is 17 residues. V dropped 5 bases and J dropped 8; count of bases not matched to a gene: 19. The CDR3 reads CSVPRVVSGSLEDEQFF. In nucleotides, the CDR3 is TGCAGCGTTCCGAGGGTAGTTAGCGGGAGTTTGGAAGATGAGCAGTTCTTC.

V is TRBV7-9 and J is TRBJ2-1, with D unresolved. Trimming removed 1 base at V and 8 bases at J, with 9 bases between. Looked up from germline, CDR1 is SEHNR and CDR2 is FQNEAQ (reference sequence). The CDR3 has 13 residues. The CDR3 reads CASSLDVDDEQFF. DNA of the CDR3: TGTGCCAGCAGCTTAGATGTAGACGATGAGCAGTTCTTC.

This chain joins TRBV2 and TRBJ2-7, with 9 bases fitting TRBD1. Per the germline V gene, CDR1 is SNHLY and CDR2 is FYNNEI. The CDR3 totals 15 residues. J was trimmed by 1 base and V by 6 bases; bases with no gene match: 7. The CDR3 nucleotides are TGTGCCAGCAGGGCGGGACAGGGATTGTCCTACGAGCAGTACTTC. This translates into CASRAGQGLSYEQYF.

The chain links TRBV7-6 to TRBJ2-5, with D unresolved. In germline, CDR1 is SGHVS, CDR2 FNYEAQ. This CDR3 spans 14 amino acids. The germline V and J ends were trimmed by 4 bases and 1 base, with 10 bases remaining between them. The CDR3 spells CASSYGPLQETQYF. The CDR3 DNA sequence: TGTGCCAGCAGCTACGGGCCGCTCCAAGAGACCCAGTACTTC.

V and J are TRBV5-4 and TRBJ1-3, with a tentative D call TRBD1 (5 bases). The CDR3 consists of 13 residues. CDR1 and CDR2 (germline): SGHNT, YYREEE (reference sequence). V lost 4 bases and J 5 bases, leaving 10 bases between the germline ends. The CDR3 sequence: CASSPGTRNTIYF. The DNA of the CDR3 is TGTGCCAGCAGCCCAGGGACCCGAAACACCATATATTTT. The complete variable domain, with remaining parts taken from reference TRBV5-4 and TRBJ1-3, reads ETGVTQSPTHLIKTRGQQVTLRCSSQSGHNTVSWYQQALGQGPQFIFQYYREEENGRGNFPPRFSGLQFPNYSSELNVNALELDDSALYLCASSPGTRNTIYFGEGSWLTVV.

This clone was seen more than once but under ten times. The rearrangement links TRBV7-3 to TRBJ2-1; TRBD2 agrees at 14 bases. The CDR3 is 18 amino acids. The J segment lost 6 bases and the V segment lost 5 bases, leaving 12 bases of the junction unmatched. CDR1 and CDR2 (germline): SGHTA, FQGTGA. CDR3 DNA sequence: TGTGCCAGCAGCCAGACTAGCGGGAGGGGATTTTTAGGCAATGAGCAGTTCTTC. This gives the protein CASSQTSGRGFLGNEQFF.

This chain connects TRBV27 to TRBJ2-7; D is perhaps TRBD1 (5 bases). The length of the CDR3 is 13 residues. Germline lookup yields CDR1 MNHEY and CDR2 SMNVEV (reference sequence). The V end was cut by 2 bases, the J end by 4 bases, with 9 bases between. The CDR3, as DNA: TGTGCCAGCAGTTTAGGGGCAGGGTACGAGCAGTACTTC. Its translation is CASSLGAGYEQYF.

This chain joins TRBV28 and TRBJ1-5, with D perhaps matching TRBD1 (5 bases). The CDR3 is 15 amino acids. The V gene lost 2 bases and the J gene lost 2 bases, with 10 bases spanning the gap. CDR1 is MDHEN, CDR2 SYDVKM, per germline. This CDR3 is CASSLAGLGNQPQHF. The CDR3 DNA sequence: TGTGCCAGCAGTTTAGCGGGGCTTGGCAATCAGCCCCAGCATTTT.

The chain recombines TRBV7-2 with TRBJ2-7; D remains unclear. Germline V gene data show CDR1 as SGHTA and CDR2 as FQGNSA. V lost 2 bases and J 5 bases, leaving 7 bases between the germline ends. CDR3 length equals 12 residues. For the CDR3, the DNA is TGTGCCAGCAGCTTAACCCGAGACGAGCAGTACTTC. It is translated as CASSLTRDEQYF.

This rearrangement joins TRBV15 to TRBJ1-2; D is unclear. V was clipped by 3 bases and J by 0 bases, with 8 bases between them. Germline CDR1 reads LNHNV; CDR2 reads YYDKDF (reference sequence). The CDR3 is 14 amino acids. CDR3 sequence: CATSRVSTNYGYTF. For the CDR3, the DNA is TGTGCCACCAGCAGGGTTTCAACTAACTATGGCTACACCTTC.

The rearrangement joins TRBV9 to TRBJ1-1; D is unresolved. The CDR3 runs to 14 residues. V shed 4 bases and J shed 4 bases, with 14 bases lying between them. Germline V gene lookup returns CDR1 SGDLS and CDR2 YYNGEE. The CDR3 sequence: CASSPRTYLTEAFF. The CDR3 DNA reads as TGTGCCAGCAGCCCCCGGACGTACCTCACTGAAGCTTTCTTT.

Note on this clone: A read error is possible here, since a much larger clone lies one base away. V usage is TRBV4-3 and J usage is TRBJ1-1; D gene ambiguous. The CDR3 sequence is 13 residues long. In germline, CDR1 is LGHNA, CDR2 YSLEER. V dropped 0 bases and J dropped 3 bases, with 5 bases sitting between them. Here the CDR3 reads CASSQDRYTEAFF. The CDR3, as DNA: TGCGCCAGCAGCCAAGACAGGTACACTGAAGCTTTCTTT.